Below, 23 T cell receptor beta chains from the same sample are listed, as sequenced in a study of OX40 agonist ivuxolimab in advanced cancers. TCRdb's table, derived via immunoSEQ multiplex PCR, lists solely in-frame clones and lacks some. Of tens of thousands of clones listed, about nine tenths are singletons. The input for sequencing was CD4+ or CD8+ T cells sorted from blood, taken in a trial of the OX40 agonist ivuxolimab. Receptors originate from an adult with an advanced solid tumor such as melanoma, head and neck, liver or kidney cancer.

The CDR3 sequence is CASSSTGGYGYTF. CDR3 DNA: TGTGCCAGCAGCTCGACAGGGGGCTATGGCTACACCTTC. The V gene is TRBV5-6, the J gene TRBJ1-2, with 9 bases fitting TRBD1. Germline-derived CDR1 and CDR2 are SGHDT and YYEEEE. This CDR3 has 13 residues. Losses at the gene ends were 3 bases for V and 4 bases for J; bases not matched to a gene: 1. The variable domain in full, with the rest retrieved from reference TRBV5-6 and TRBJ1-2, is DAGVTQSPTHLIKTRGQQVTLRCSPKSGHDTVSWYQQALGQGPQFIFQYYEEEERQRGNFPDRFSGHQFPNYSSELNVNALLLGDSALYLCASSSTGGYGYTFGSGTRLTVV.

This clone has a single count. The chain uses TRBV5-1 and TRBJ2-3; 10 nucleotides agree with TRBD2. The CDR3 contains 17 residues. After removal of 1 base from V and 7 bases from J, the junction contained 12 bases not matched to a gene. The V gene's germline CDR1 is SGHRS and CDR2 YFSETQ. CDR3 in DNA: TGCGCCAGCAGCTTGTATTTAGCGGGGGGCCGAAGTAATACGCAGTATTTT. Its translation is CASSLYLAGGRSNTQYF.

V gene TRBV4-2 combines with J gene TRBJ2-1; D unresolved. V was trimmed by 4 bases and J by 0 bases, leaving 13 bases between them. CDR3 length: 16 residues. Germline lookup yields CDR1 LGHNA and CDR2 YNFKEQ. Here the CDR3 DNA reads TGTGCCAGCAGCCGGGAAGAGTCGAGCTCCTACAATGAGCAGTTCTTC. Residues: CASSREESSSYNEQFF.

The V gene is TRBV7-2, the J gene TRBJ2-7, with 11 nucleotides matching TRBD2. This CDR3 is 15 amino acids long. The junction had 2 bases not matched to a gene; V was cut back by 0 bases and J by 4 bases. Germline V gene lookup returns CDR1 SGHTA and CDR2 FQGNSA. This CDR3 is CASSLAGTSGYEQYF. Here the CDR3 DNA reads TGTGCCAGCAGCTTAGCCGGGACTAGCGGTTACGAGCAGTACTTC.

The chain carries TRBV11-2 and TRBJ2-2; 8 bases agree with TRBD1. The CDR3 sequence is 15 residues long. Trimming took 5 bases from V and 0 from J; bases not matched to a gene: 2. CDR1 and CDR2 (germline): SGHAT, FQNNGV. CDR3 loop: CASSLDRANTGELFF. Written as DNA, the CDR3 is TGTGCCAGCAGCCTGGACAGGGCGAACACCGGGGAGCTGTTTTTT.

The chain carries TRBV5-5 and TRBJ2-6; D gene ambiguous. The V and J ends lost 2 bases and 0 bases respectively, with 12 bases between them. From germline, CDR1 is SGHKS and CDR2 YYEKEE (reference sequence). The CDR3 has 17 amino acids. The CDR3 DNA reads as TGTGCCAGCAGCTTCCGATTGTCAGGCTCTGGGGCCAACGTCCTGACTTTC. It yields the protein CASSFRLSGSGANVLTF. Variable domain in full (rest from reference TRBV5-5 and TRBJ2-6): DAGVTQSPTHLIKTRGQQVTLRCSPISGHKSVSWYQQVLGQGPQFIFQYYEKEERGRGNFPDRFSARQFPNYSSELNVNALLLGDSALYLCASSFRLSGSGANVLTFGAGSRLTVL.

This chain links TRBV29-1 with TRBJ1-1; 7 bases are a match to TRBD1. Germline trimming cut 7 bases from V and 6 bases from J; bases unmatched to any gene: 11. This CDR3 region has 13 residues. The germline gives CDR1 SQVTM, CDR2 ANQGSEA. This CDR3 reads CSAQGGARPEAFF. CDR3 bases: TGCAGCGCCCAGGGGGGGGCGCGGCCTGAAGCTTTCTTT.

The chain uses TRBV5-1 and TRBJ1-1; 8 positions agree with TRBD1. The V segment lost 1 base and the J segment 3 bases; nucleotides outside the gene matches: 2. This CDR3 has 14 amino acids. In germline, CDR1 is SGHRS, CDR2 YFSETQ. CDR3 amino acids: CASSLSGGDTEAFF. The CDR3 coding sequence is TGCGCCAGCAGCTTGTCAGGGGGCGACACTGAAGCTTTCTTT.

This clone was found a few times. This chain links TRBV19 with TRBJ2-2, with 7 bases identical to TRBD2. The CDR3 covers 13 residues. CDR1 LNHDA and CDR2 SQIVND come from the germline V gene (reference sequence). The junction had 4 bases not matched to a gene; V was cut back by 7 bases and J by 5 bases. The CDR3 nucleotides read TGTGCCAGTAACCGCGGGAGTACCGGGGAGCTGTTTTTT. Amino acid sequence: CASNRGSTGELFF.

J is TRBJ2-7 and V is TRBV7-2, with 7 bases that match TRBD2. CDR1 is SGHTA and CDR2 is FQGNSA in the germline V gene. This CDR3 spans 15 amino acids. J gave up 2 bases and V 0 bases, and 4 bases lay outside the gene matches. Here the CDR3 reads CASSLAGGIPYEQYF. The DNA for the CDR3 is TGTGCCAGCAGCTTAGCGGGGGGGATCCCCTACGAGCAGTACTTC.

The CDR3 DNA sequence: TGTGCCAGTAGTACGGGACTAGCGGATAATAAAAACATTCAGTACTTC. Its protein is CASSTGLADNKNIQYF. This chain uses TRBV19 with TRBJ2-4; 11 bases are shared with TRBD2. Germline trimming cut 4 bases from V and 4 bases from J; bases unmatched to any gene: 6. There are 16 residues in the CDR3. Germline V gives CDR1 LNHDA, CDR2 SQIVND (reference sequence).

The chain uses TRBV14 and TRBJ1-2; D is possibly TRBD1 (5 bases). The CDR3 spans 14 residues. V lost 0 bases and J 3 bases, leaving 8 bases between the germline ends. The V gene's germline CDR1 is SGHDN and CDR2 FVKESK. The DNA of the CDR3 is TGTGCCAGCAGCCAAGACCAGGGAGACTATGGCTACACCTTC. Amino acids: CASSQDQGDYGYTF.

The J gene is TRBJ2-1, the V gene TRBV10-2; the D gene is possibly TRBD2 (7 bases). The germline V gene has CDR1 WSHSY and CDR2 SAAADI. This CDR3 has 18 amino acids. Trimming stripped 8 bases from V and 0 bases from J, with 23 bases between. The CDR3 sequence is CASHRGGNADRSYNEQFF. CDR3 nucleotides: TGCGCCAGCCATAGGGGGGGGAACGCGGATCGCTCCTACAATGAGCAGTTCTTC.

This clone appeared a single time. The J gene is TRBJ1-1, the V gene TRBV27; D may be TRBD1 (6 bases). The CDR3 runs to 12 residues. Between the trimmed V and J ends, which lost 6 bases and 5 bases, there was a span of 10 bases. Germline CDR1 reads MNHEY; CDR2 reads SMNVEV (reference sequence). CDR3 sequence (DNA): TGTGCCAGCAGCCGCAGGGGAACTGAAGCTTTCTTT. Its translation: CASSRRGTEAFF.

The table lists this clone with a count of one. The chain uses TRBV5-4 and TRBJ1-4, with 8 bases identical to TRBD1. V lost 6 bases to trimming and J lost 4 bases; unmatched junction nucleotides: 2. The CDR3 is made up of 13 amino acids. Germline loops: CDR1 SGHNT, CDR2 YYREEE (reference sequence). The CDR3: CASTDRGNEKLFF. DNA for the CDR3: TGTGCCAGCACCGACAGGGGTAATGAAAAACTGTTTTTT.

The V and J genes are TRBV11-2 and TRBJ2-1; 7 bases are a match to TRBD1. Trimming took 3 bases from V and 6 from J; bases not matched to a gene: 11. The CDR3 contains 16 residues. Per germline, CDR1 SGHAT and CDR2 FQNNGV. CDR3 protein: CASSFKSRGLFNEQFF. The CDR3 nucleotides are TGTGCCAGCAGCTTTAAGTCGAGGGGGCTGTTCAATGAGCAGTTCTTC.

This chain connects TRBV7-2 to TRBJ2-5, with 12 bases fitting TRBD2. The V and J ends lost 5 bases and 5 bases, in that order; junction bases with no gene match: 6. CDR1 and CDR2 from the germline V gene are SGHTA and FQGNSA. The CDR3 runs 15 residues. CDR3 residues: CASSRLAGGRETQYF. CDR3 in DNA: TGTGCCAGCAGCCGTCTAGCGGGGGGGCGGGAGACCCAGTACTTC.

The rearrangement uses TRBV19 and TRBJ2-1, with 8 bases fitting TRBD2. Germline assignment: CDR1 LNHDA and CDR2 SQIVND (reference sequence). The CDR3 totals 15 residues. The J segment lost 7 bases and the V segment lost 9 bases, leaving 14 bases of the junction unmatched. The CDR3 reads CASSLAGPGRNEQFF. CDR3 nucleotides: TGTGCCAGCTCTTTAGCGGGACCAGGGAGGAATGAGCAGTTCTTC.

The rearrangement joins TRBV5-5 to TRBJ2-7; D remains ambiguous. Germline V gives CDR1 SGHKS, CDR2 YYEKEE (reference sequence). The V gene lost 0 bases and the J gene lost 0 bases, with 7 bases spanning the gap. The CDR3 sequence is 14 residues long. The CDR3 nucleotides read TGTGCCAGCAGCTTGGCAGGTACCTCCTACGAGCAGTACTTC. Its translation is CASSLAGTSYEQYF.

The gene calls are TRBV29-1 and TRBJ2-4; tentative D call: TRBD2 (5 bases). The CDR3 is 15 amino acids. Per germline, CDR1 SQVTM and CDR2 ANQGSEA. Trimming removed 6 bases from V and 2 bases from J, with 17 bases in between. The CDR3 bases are TGCAGCGTCGCAAGCCTTTTCGGGACCAAAAACATTCAGTACTTC. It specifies CSVASLFGTKNIQYF. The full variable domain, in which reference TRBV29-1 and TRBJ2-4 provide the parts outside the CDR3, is SAVISQKPSRDICQRGTSLTIQCQVDSQVTMMFWYRQQPGQSLTLIATANQGSEATYESGFVIDKFPISRPNLTFSTLTVSNMSPEDSSIYLCSVASLFGTKNIQYFGAGTRLSVL.

CDR3 protein: CASSLGQDYGYTF. DNA for the CDR3: TGTGCCAGCAGCCTCGGACAGGACTATGGCTACACCTTC. The chain joins TRBV11-3 to TRBJ1-2; 7 bases agree with TRBD1. The junction had 3 bases not matched to a gene; V was cut back by 5 bases and J by 3 bases. Looked up from germline, CDR1 is SGHNT and CDR2 is YENEEA. The CDR3 loop spans 13 amino acids.

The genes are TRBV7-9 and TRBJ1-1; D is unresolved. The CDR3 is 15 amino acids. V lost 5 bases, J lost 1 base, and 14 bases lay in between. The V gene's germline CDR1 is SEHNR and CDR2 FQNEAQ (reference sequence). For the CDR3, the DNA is TGTGCCAGCAGCCTCCGGTCGTCTGGGAACACTGAAGCTTTCTTT. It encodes CASSLRSSGNTEAFF.

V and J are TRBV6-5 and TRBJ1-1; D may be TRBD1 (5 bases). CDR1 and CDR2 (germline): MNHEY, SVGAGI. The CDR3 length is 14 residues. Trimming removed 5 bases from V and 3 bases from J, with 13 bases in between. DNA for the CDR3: TGTGCCAGCAGTCGAGGGGTTGAATACACTGAAGCTTTCTTT. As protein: CASSRGVEYTEAFF.